The subject of this entry is one T cell receptor (beta chain). This clone's antigen is unknown. No much larger clone exists at a distance of one base, and base qualities are not known. The entry originates in a study of shared clonotypes between healthy human individuals (TCRdb year 2020). In the study overall: Three men and a couple of women, aged 18 to 49 years, made up the cohort. For each donor, CD4 naive and CD4 memory were each given three plates, CD8 naive was given two plates, and CD8 memory was given one plate. To increase sequencing depth and limit assay-specific biases, different laboratories used diverse techniques to prepare libraries and sequence TCR repertoires. Per donor, leukapheresis produced somewhere between about 0.9 and 9.5 billion PBMCs. The study deeply sequenced blood TCR repertoires of several healthy adults to estimate repertoire size and the extent of clonotype sharing between individuals. What the authors observed across the whole study: The small number of donors limited the genetic and exposure-history diversity represented. Even with the large sequencing depth, rarefaction of the sorted-subset datasets indicated that sequencing was incomplete. Sharing across four donors was observed for 4.5% to 6.5% of naive CD4, over 3% of naive CD8, 2.3% of memory CD4, and about 0.4% of memory CD8 clonotypes. Sampling was restricted to blood, and TCR repertoires in tissue are likely to differ from TCR repertoires in blood. Pairwise subsampling led to the expectation that sequencing depth would affect the degree of clonotype sharing among donors. Estimated clonotype richness was generally larger for naive than for memory subsets. Compared with non-shared clonotypes, the clonotypes found in all four sorted-subset donors had higher generation probabilities.

Donors were healthy HIV-negative adults with no recently reported acute infections or vaccinations. All donors were Caucasian adults living in Nashville, Tennessee, USA. CD4+ T cells were enriched by magnetic negative selection; naive cells were then positively selected on CD45RA, and the negative fraction formed the memory subset. Blood was obtained by leukapheresis, after which PBMCs were separated by Ficoll-Histopaque density gradient centrifugation and cryopreserved in liquid nitrogen vapor phase. Analytical flow cytometry was used to check the purity and quantity of each magnetically sorted T cell population. Genomic DNA was isolated from each sorted fraction and quantified by UV absorbance on a Nanodrop 2000c. Using the deep immunoSEQ assay, multiplex PCR amplified TCR CDR3 regions from genomic DNA. Extracted genomic DNA from each cell subset was spread evenly across all wells of several immunoSEQ 96-well plates, with each plate serving as a replicate. Each replicate PCR for sorted subsets received around 200 ng genomic DNA, equal to roughly 30,000 T cell genomes. The purified libraries were quantified using a Qubit 3.0 fluorometer, sized with a Bioanalyzer 2100, and then quantified again using the KAPA Library Quantification kit. A separate single-read 150-cycle Illumina NextSeq 550 flow cell was used to sequence each immunoSEQ 96-well plate. The paper's processing steps were these. Because only junctional sequences without quality scores were contained in the immunoSEQ output, filtering matching that applied to full-length reads could not be performed. Sequences were annotated with PyIR, a Python wrapper for IgBLAST v1.9, using IMGT germline references to assign V/J genes and CDR3. Any read was removed if the V/J assignment was weak (E-value above 1e-6), the CDR3 was missing, or the read contained stop codons, out-of-frame junctions, or ambiguous translated residues. V3J clonotypes were defined as sequences sharing an identical inferred V gene, J gene, and CDR3 amino acid sequence. To compute the percentage overlap between repertoires, the number of shared unique clonotypes was divided by the size of the smaller repertoire. Richness of each repertoire was evaluated using RTK rarefaction, the Chao1 estimator, and Recon v2.1 estimates of unobserved clonotypes. For all TCRbeta clonotypes obtained by the gDNA method from four donors, generation probabilities were computed with OLGA. Imported from immuneACCESS, the table was reduced by TCRdb to in-frame sequences with V and J called. These copies leave out some clones; in studies compared against another copy, an unresolved V gene accounts for under half, and the cause of the remainder is not known. That table supplies the V and J calls and clone size; D and trimming were determined from the DNA. This sample comprises some 1 million clones, 70% to 80% of them detected only once. The top ten hold around 1.5% of the sample.

V is clipped by 4 bases and J by 5 bases, and the sequence between their germline boundaries is 15 bases long. For CDR1 and CDR2, the germline V gene lists SGHVS and FQNEAQ. Measured from the cysteine to the phenylalanine, the CDR3 is 16 residues long. Solely the CDR3 DNA is kept, with 48 bases framed from the first base. The TCR sequence derives from a man between 18 and 35 years old in good health. The sample was memory CD4+ T cells sorted from blood. The cell subset or site label, as the study defines it: CD45RA-negative fraction. The chain is made from TRBV7-8 and TRBJ1-6; the D region possibly corresponds to TRBD1 (5 bases align). Here the CDR3 is given as CASSSTLDRNNSPLHF. Here is the DNA: TGTGCCAGCAGCTCGACCTTAGACAGAAATAATTCACCCCTCCACTTT.